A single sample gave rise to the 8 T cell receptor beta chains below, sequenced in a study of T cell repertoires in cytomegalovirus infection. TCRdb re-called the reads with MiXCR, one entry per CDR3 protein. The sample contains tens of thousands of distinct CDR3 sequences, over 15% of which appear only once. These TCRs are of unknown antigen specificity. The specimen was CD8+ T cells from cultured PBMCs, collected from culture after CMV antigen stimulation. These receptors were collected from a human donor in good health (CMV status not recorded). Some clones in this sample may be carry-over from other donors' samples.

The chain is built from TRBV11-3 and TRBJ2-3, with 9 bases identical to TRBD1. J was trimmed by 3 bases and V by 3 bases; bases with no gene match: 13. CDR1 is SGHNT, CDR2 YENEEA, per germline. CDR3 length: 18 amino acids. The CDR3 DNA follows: TGTGCCAGCAGCTTTAACCCGTGGGACAGGGCAGGGACAGATACGCAGTATTTT. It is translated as CASSFNPWDRAGTDTQYF.

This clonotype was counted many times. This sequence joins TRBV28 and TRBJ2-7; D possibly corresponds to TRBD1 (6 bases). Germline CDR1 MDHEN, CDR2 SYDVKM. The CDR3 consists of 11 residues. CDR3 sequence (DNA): TGTGTGACAGGAACTTCCTACGAGCAGTACTTC. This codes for CVTGTSYEQYF. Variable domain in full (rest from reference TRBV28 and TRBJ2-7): DVKVTQSSRYLVKRTGEKVFLECVQDMDHENMFWYRQDPGLGLRLIYFSYDVKMKEKGDIPEGYSVSREKKERFSLILESASTNQTSMYLCVTGTSYEQYFGPGTRLTVT.

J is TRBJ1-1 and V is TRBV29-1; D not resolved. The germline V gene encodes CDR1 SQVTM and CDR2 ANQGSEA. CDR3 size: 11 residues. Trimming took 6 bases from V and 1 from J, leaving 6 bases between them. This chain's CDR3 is CSVGANTEAFF. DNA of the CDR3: TGCAGCGTAGGAGCGAACACTGAAGCTTTCTTT. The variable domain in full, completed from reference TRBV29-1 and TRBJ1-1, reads SAVISQKPSRDICQRGTSLTIQCQVDSQVTMMFWYRQQPGQSLTLIATANQGSEATYESGFVIDKFPISRPNLTFSTLTVSNMSPEDSSIYLCSVGANTEAFFGQGTRLTVV.

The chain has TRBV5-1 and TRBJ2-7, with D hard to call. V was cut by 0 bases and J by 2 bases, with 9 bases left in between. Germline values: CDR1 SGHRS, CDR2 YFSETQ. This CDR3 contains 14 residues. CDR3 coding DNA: TGCGCCAGCAGCTTGGGACGCAGCCCCTACGAGCAGTACTTC. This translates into CASSLGRSPYEQYF. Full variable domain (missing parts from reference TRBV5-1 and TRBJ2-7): KAGVTQTPRYLIKTRGQQVTLSCSPISGHRSVSWYQQTPGQGLQFLFEYFSETQRNKGNFPGRFSGRQFSNSRSEMNVSTLELGDSALYLCASSLGRSPYEQYFGPGTRLTVT.

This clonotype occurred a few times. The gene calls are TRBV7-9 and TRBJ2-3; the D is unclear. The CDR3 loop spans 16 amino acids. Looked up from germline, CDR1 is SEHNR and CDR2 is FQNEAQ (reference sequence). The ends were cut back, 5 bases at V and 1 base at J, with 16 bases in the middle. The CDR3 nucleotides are TGTGCCAGCAGCCCTAGTCTTAGACTGGGCACAGATACGCAGTATTTT. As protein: CASSPSLRLGTDTQYF.

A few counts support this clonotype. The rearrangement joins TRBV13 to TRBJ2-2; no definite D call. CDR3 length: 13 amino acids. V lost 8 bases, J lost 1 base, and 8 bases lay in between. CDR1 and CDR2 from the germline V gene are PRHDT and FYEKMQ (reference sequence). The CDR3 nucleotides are TGTGCCAGCGCCCCTAGGAACACCGGGGAGCTGTTTTTT. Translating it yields CASAPRNTGELFF.

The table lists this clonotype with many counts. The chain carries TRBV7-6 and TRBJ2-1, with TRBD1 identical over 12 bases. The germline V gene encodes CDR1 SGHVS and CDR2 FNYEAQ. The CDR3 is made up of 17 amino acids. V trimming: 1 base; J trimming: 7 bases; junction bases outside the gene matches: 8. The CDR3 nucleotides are TGTGCCAGCAGCTTAGACGGTCGGGACAGGGGGCTAAATGAGCAGTTCTTC. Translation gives CASSLDGRDRGLNEQFF.

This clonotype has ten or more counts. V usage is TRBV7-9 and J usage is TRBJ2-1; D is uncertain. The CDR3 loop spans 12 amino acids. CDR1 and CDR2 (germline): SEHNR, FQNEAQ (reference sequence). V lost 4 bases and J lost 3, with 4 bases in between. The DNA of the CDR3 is TGTGCCAGCAGCTCCAACTACAATGAGCAGTTCTTC. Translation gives CASSSNYNEQFF.